A single sample gave rise to the 18 T cell receptor beta chains below, sequenced in a study of blood T cell repertoires in COVID-19. Generated by immunoSEQ multiplex PCR, the TCRdb table keeps only in-frame clones and is missing some. The data show tens of thousands of clones, roughly 80% seen once. Sequenced sample: peripheral blood. These receptors originate from a man aged 70-80 years with acute or convalescent COVID-19.

This chain uses TRBV27 with TRBJ1-1, with 9 bases fitting TRBD1. Germline CDR1 is MNHEY and CDR2 is SMNVEV (reference sequence). After removal of 4 bases from V and 11 bases from J, the junction contained 11 bases not matched to a gene. The CDR3 is 14 amino acids. The CDR3 sequence is CASSSLTGGRKAFF. The CDR3 DNA follows: TGTGCCAGCAGTTCCCTGACAGGGGGACGGAAGGCTTTCTTT.

This clone was detected a few times. This chain joins TRBV27 and TRBJ2-1; perhaps TRBD2 as D (5 bases). V was clipped by 6 bases and J by 4 bases, with 16 bases between them. Germline assignment: CDR1 MNHEY and CDR2 SMNVEV (reference sequence). The CDR3 length is 15 residues. CDR3 region: CASRMMREEYNEQFF. The CDR3 coding sequence is TGTGCCAGCAGGATGATGAGGGAAGAATACAATGAGCAGTTCTTC.

J is TRBJ2-3 and V is TRBV27; a weak D match, TRBD2 (6 bases). The V and J ends lost 3 bases and 1 base respectively, with 11 bases between them. Germline CDR1 is MNHEY and CDR2 is SMNVEV (reference sequence). The CDR3 contains 15 residues. In nucleotides, the CDR3 is TGTGCCAGCAGTTTGATACTAGCCCGCACAGATACGCAGTATTTT. It yields the protein CASSLILARTDTQYF.

The genes are TRBV11-3 and TRBJ1-1; no definite D call. CDR3 length equals 15 residues. Looked up from germline, CDR1 is SGHNT and CDR2 is YENEEA. V was shortened by 1 base and J by 0 bases, with 9 bases between the two germline ends. This CDR3 reads CASSLVQIMNTEAFF. For the CDR3, the DNA is TGTGCCAGCAGCTTAGTGCAGATCATGAACACTGAAGCTTTCTTT.

V and J are TRBV5-1 and TRBJ1-4; 7 bases line up with TRBD1. J was trimmed by 7 bases and V by 3 bases; bases with no gene match: 6. Germline loops: CDR1 SGHRS, CDR2 YFSETQ. CDR3 size: 14 residues. The DNA of the CDR3 is TGCGCCAGCAGCTCCACGACAGGGAGTGAAAAACTGTTTTTT. Residues: CASSSTTGSEKLFF.

The rearrangement uses TRBV15 and TRBJ2-2; no definite D call. Trimming left V 1 base short and J 6 bases short, with 3 bases between. The germline CDR1 and CDR2 sequences are LNHNV and YYDKDF (reference sequence). CDR3 length: 12 amino acids. CDR3 loop: CATSRAAGELFF. DNA for the CDR3: TGTGCCACCAGCAGAGCGGCCGGGGAGCTGTTTTTT.

The rearrangement uses TRBV5-4 and TRBJ1-1; TRBD1 agrees at 7 bases. The CDR3 extends over 13 amino acids. Germline assignment: CDR1 SGHNT and CDR2 YYREEE (reference sequence). V was pared by 7 bases and J by 5 bases, with 8 bases of the junction left unmatched. The CDR3 sequence: CASVAGGGTEAFF. CDR3 nucleotide sequence: TGTGCCAGCGTTGCAGGGGGAGGTACTGAAGCTTTCTTT. Supplemented by reference TRBV5-4 and TRBJ1-1, the full variable domain reads ETGVTQSPTHLIKTRGQQVTLRCSSQSGHNTVSWYQQALGQGPQFIFQYYREEENGRGNFPPRFSGLQFPNYSSELNVNALELDDSALYLCASVAGGGTEAFFGQGTRLTVV.

This clone was detected once. The genes are TRBV6-1 and TRBJ1-3; 9 bases fit TRBD1. The germline V gene encodes CDR1 MNHNS and CDR2 SASEGT. The CDR3 extends over 17 amino acids. V lost 3 bases, J lost 0 bases, and 6 bases stayed unmatched. The CDR3 region has the DNA TGTGCCAGCAGTGATCCGGGACAGGGAAGCTCTGGAAACACCATATATTTT. This sequence encodes CASSDPGQGSSGNTIYF.

The count of this clone is one. This rearrangement joins TRBV19 to TRBJ2-7, with 11 bases aligning to TRBD2. Germline lookup yields CDR1 LNHDA and CDR2 SQIVND (reference sequence). V dropped 3 bases and J dropped 3; count of bases not matched to a gene: 1. The CDR3 covers 14 residues. CDR3 loop: CASSMGLADYEQYF. DNA for the CDR3: TGTGCCAGTAGTATGGGACTAGCGGACTACGAGCAGTACTTC.

The chain is built from TRBV6-5 and TRBJ2-7; the match to TRBD1 covers 7 bases. This CDR3 has 15 amino acids. Germline values: CDR1 MNHEY, CDR2 SVGAGI. Trimming at V came to 7 bases and at J to 2 bases, leaving 11 bases not matched to a gene. CDR3 DNA: TGTGCCAGCACCCCTTCCCGGGACAGCCCCTACGAGCAGTACTTC. Protein product: CASTPSRDSPYEQYF.

The chain recombines TRBV5-6 with TRBJ1-2, with D perhaps TRBD1 (5 bases). This CDR3 has 14 residues. From germline, CDR1 is SGHDT and CDR2 YYEEEE. Trimming cost V 4 bases and J 0 bases, with 10 bases left between them. The chain's CDR3 is CASSRDRANYGYTF. In DNA form, the CDR3 reads TGTGCCAGCAGCCGTGACAGAGCTAACTATGGCTACACCTTC.

This clone was seen only a few times. This chain joins TRBV14 and TRBJ1-1; D is unclear. The germline gives CDR1 SGHDN, CDR2 FVKESK. With 0 bases removed from V and 7 bases from J, the gap between germline ends came to 15 bases. This CDR3 is built from 15 residues. The CDR3 DNA follows: TGTGCCAGCAGCCAAGATCTCGGATCCGAGGGTGAAGCTTTCTTT. Translating it yields CASSQDLGSEGEAFF.

The CDR3 reads CASSYGTGSYEQYF. CDR3 sequence (DNA): TGCGCCAGCAGCTACGGGACAGGCTCCTACGAGCAGTACTTC. This chain uses TRBV5-1 with TRBJ2-7, with 8 bases that match TRBD1. The CDR3 totals 14 residues. The trim removed 3 bases at V and 0 bases at J, leaving 2 bases unmatched. The germline V gene has CDR1 SGHRS and CDR2 YFSETQ.

The chain uses TRBV5-4 and TRBJ2-5, with 10 nucleotides matching TRBD1. Germline loops: CDR1 SGHNT, CDR2 YYREEE (reference sequence). This CDR3 is 15 amino acids long. V dropped 2 bases and J dropped 5; count of bases not matched to a gene: 6. In DNA form, the CDR3 reads TGTGCCAGCAGCTTACCTACGGGACAGGGGGAGACCCAGTACTTC. Its translation is CASSLPTGQGETQYF.

The chain carries TRBV5-1 and TRBJ2-1; 7 nucleotides align to TRBD2. This CDR3 has 16 residues. Germline values: CDR1 SGHRS, CDR2 YFSETQ. Trimming removed 0 bases from V and 6 bases from J; junction bases left unmatched: 9. The CDR3 loop is CASSLEASGITNEQFF. CDR3 in DNA: TGCGCCAGCAGCTTGGAAGCTAGCGGAATTACCAATGAGCAGTTCTTC. Looking up the rest from reference TRBV5-1 and TRBJ2-1 gives the full variable domain: KAGVTQTPRYLIKTRGQQVTLSCSPISGHRSVSWYQQTPGQGLQFLFEYFSETQRNKGNFPGRFSGRQFSNSRSEMNVSTLELGDSALYLCASSLEASGITNEQFFGPGTRLTVL.

This chain uses TRBV25-1 with TRBJ2-2; possible D gene TRBD1, 6 bases. This CDR3 has 14 amino acids. Germline V gives CDR1 MGHDK, CDR2 SYGVNS. The V end was cut by 10 bases, the J end by 6 bases, with 18 bases between. This CDR3 is CATRGQGIAGELFF. In DNA form, the CDR3 reads TGTGCCACCAGAGGGCAGGGGATAGCCGGGGAGCTGTTTTTT.

J is TRBJ2-7 and V is TRBV28; the D gene is possibly TRBD1 (6 bases). Trimming stripped 6 bases from V and 1 base from J, with 10 bases between. The germline V gene encodes CDR1 MDHEN and CDR2 SYDVKM. CDR3 size: 13 residues. As DNA, the CDR3 is TGTGCCAGCAGCCTCGGACAGTCCTACGAGCAGTACTTC. Its translation is CASSLGQSYEQYF.

This clone came up a few times. The V gene is TRBV18, the J gene TRBJ1-2, with 7 bases lining up with TRBD1. CDR3 size: 14 residues. V shed 1 base, J shed 4 bases, and the junction held 3 bases outside the gene matches. CDR1 is KGHSH and CDR2 is LQKENI in the germline V gene. CDR3 sequence (DNA): TGTGCCAGCTCACCACTCGGGACAGCCTATGGCTACACCTTC. Residues: CASSPLGTAYGYTF. The full variable domain, completed using reference TRBV18 and TRBJ1-2, is NAGVMQNPRHLVRRRGQEARLRCSPMKGHSHVYWYRQLPEEGLKFMVYLQKENIIDESGMPKERFSAEFPKEGPSILRIQQVVRGDSAAYFCASSPLGTAYGYTFGSGTRLTVV.